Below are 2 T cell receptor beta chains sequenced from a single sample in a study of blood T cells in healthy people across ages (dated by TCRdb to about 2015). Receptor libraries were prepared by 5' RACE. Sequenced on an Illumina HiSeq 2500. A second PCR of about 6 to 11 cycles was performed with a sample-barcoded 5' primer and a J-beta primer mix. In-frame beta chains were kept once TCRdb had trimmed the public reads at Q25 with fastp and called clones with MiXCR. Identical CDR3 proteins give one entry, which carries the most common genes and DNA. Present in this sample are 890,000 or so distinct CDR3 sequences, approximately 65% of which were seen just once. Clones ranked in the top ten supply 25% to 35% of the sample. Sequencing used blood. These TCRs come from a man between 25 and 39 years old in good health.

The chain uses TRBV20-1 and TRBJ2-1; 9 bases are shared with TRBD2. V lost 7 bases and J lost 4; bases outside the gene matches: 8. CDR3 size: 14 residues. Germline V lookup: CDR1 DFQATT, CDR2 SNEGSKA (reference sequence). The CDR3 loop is CSVGGGAVYNEQFF. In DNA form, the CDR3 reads TGCAGTGTAGGCGGGGGGGCCGTTTACAATGAGCAGTTCTTC.

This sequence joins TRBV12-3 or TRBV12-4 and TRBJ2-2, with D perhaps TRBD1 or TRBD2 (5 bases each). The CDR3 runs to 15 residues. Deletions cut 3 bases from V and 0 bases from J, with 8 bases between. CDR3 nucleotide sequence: TGTGCCAGCAGTTTTCTGGGACCGAACACCGGGGAGCTGTTTTTT. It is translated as CASSFLGPNTGELFF.